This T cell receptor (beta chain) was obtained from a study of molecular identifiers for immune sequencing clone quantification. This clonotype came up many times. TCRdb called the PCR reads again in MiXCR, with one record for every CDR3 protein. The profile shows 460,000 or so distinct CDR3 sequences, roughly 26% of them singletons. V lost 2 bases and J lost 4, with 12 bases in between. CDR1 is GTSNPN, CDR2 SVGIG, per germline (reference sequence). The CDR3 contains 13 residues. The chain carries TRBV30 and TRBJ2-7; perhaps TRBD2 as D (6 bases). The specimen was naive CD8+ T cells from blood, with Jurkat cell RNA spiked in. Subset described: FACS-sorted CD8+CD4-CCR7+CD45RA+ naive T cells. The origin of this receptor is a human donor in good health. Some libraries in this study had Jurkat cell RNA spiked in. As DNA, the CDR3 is TGTGCCTGGAGTTCCGGGGGTGCTTACGAGCAGTACTTC. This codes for CAWSSGGAYEQYF. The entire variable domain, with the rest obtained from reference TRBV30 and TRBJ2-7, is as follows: SQTIHQWPATLVQPVGSPLSLECTVEGTSNPNLYWYRQAAGRGLQLLFYSVGIGQISSEVPQNLSASRPQDRQFILSSKKLLLSDSGFYLCAWSSGGAYEQYFGPGTRLTVT.